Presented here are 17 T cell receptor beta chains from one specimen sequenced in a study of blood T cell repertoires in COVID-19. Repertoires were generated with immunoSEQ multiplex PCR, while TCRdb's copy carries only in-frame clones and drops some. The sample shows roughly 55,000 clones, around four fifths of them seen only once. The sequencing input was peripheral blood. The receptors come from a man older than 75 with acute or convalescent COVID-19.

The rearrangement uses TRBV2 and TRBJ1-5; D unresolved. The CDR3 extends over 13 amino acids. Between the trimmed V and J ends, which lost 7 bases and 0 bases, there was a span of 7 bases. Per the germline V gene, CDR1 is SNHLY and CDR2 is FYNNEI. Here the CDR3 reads CASKGDSNQPQHF. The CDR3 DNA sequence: TGTGCCAGCAAGGGAGATAGCAATCAGCCCCAGCATTTT.

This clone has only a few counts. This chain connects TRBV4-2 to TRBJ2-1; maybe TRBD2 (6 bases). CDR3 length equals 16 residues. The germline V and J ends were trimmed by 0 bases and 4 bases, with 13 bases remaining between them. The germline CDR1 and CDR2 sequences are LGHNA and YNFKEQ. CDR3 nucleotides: TGTGCCAGCAGCCAAGAACCCCTGGCGGGGTACAATGAGCAGTTCTTC. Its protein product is CASSQEPLAGYNEQFF.

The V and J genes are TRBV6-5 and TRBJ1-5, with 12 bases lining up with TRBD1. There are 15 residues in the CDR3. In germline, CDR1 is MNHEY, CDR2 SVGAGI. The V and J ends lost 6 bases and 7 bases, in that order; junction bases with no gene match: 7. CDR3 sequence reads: CASRQTGTGGQPQHF. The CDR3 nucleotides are TGTGCCAGCAGGCAGACCGGGACAGGGGGCCAGCCCCAGCATTTT.

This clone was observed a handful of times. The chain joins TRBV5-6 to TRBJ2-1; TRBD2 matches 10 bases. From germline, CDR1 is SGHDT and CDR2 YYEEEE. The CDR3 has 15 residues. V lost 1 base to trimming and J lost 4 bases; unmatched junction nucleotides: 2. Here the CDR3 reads CASSLKLAGYNEQFF. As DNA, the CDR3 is TGTGCCAGCAGCTTGAAACTAGCGGGGTACAATGAGCAGTTCTTC.

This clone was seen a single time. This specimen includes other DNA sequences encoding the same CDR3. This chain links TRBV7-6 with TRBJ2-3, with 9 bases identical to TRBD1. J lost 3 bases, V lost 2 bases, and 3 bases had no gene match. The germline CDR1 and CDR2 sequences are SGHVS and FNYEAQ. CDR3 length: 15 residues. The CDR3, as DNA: TGTGCCAGCAGCTTAAACAGGGGGCGGACAGATACGCAGTATTTT. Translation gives CASSLNRGRTDTQYF.

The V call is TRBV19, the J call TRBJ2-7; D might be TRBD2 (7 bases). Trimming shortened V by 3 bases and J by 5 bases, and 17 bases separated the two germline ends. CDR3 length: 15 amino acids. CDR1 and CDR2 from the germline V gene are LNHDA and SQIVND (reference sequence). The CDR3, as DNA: TGTGCCAGTAGTATTTTATCGGGGGGCTCTAACGAGCAGTACTTC. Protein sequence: CASSILSGGSNEQYF.

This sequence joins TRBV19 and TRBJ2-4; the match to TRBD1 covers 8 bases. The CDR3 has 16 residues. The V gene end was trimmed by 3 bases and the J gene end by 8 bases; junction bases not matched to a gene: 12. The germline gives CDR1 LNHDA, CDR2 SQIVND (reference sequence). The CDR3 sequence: CASSIPGTGKGDIQYF. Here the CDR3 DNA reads TGTGCCAGTAGTATCCCCGGGACAGGAAAGGGGGACATTCAGTACTTC.

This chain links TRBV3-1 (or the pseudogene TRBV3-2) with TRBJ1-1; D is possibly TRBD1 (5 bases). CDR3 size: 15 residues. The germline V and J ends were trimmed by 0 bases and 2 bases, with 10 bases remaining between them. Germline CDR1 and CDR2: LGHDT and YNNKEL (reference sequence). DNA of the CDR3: TGTGCCAGCAGCCAAGAGTGGGGACTAAACACTGAAGCTTTCTTT. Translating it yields CASSQEWGLNTEAFF.

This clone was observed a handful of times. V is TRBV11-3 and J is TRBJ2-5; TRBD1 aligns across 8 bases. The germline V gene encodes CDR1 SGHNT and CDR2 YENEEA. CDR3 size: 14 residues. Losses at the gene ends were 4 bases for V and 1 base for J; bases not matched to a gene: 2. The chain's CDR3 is CASSSGQGQETQYF. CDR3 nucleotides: TGTGCCAGCAGCTCTGGACAGGGCCAAGAGACCCAGTACTTC.

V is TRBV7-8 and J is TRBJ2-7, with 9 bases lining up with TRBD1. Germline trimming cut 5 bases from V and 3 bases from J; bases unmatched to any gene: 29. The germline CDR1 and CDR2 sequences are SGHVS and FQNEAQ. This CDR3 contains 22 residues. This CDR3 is CASSLEWGLPGQGGLRVYEQYF. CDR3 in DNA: TGTGCCAGCAGCCTAGAATGGGGACTTCCGGGACAGGGTGGTTTGAGGGTCTACGAGCAGTACTTC.

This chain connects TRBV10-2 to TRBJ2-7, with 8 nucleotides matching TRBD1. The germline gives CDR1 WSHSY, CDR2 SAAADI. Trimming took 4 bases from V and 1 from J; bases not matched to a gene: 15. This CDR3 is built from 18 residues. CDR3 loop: CASSGVYDRTGLSYEQYF. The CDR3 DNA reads TGCGCCAGCAGTGGTGTTTACGACAGGACAGGGCTATCCTACGAGCAGTACTTC.

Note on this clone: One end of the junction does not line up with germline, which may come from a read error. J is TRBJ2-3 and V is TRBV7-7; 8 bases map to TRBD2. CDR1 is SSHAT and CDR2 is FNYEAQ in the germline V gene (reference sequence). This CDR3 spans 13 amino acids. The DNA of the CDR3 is TGTGCTAGCAGCTCGCCGGGGGGGGATACGCAGTATTTT. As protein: CASSSPGGDTQYF. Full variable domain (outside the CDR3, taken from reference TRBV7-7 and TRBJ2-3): GAGVSQSPRYKVTKRGQDVTLRCDPISSHATLYWYQQALGQGPEFLTYFNYEAQPDKSGLPSDRFSAERPEGSISTLTIQRTEQRDSAMYRCASSSPGGDTQYFGPGTRLTVL.

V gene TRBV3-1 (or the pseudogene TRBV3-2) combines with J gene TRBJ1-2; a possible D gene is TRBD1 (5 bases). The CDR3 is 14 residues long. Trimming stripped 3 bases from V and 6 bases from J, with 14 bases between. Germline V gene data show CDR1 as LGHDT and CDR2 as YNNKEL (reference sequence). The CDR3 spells CASSHGGAVDGYTF. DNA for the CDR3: TGTGCCAGCAGCCATGGAGGGGCGGTGGATGGCTACACCTTC.

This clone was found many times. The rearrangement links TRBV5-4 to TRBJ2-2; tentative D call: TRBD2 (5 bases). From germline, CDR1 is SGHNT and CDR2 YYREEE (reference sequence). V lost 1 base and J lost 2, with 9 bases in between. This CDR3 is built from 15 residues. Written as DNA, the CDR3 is TGTGCCAGCAGCTTGAGTGGGAGAAACACCGGGGAGCTGTTTTTT. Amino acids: CASSLSGRNTGELFF. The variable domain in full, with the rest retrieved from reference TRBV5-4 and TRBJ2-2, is ETGVTQSPTHLIKTRGQQVTLRCSSQSGHNTVSWYQQALGQGPQFIFQYYREEENGRGNFPPRFSGLQFPNYSSELNVNALELDDSALYLCASSLSGRNTGELFFGEGSRLTVL.

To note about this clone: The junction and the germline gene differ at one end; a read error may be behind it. The DNA of the CDR3 is TGTGCCAACAGTGAGACGTCGGGGGATTCGCATTTT. Translation gives CANSETSGDSHF. V gene TRBV28 combines with J gene TRBJ1-5, with a weak D call TRBD1 (5 bases). The CDR3 consists of 12 residues. Germline V CDR1 and CDR2: MDHEN, SYDVKM. Combining the CDR3 with reference TRBV28 and TRBJ1-5 gives the whole variable domain DVKVTQSSRYLVKRTGEKVFLECVQDMDHENMFWYRQDPGLGLRLIYFSYDVKMKEKGDIPEGYSVSREKKERFSLILESASTNQTSMYLCANSETSGDSHFGDGTRLSIL.

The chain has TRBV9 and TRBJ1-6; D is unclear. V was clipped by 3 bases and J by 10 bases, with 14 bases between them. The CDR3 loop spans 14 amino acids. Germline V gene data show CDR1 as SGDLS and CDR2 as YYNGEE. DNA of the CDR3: TGTGCCAGCAGCGCGAAGGAAGGACTCTCACCCCTCCACTTT. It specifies CASSAKEGLSPLHF.

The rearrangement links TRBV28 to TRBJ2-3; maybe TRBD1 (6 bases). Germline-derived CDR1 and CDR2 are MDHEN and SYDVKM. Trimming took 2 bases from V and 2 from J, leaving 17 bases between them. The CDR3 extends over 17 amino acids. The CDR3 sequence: CASSLRYGQGSTDTQYF. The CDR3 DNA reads TGTGCCAGCAGTTTAAGATATGGGCAGGGGTCCACAGATACGCAGTATTTT.